These T cell receptor beta chains were read from a single sample in a study of shared clonotypes between healthy human individuals. Method: immunoSEQ multiplex PCR; TCRdb's copy keeps in-frame clones and lacks some. The profile shows about 1 million clones, under 80% of them singletons. The specimen was memory CD4+ T cells sorted from blood. Source of these receptors: a man aged 18 to 29 in good health. Both conserved end residues are part of each CDR3. Each record gives: D gene, clone size, J gene, V gene, CDR3 protein, CDR3 DNA. The D gene is left open where the match is weak. Not all rows give a size; the values are once, few, many and, for expanded clones, a class.

TRBD1	NA	TRBJ1-2	TRBV7-2	CASSLAGTGGAGYTF	TGTGCCAGCAGCTTGGCCGGGACAGGGGGCGCGGGCTACACCTTC
NA	once	TRBJ2-2	TRBV28	CASKTNKNTGELFF	TGTGCCAGTAAGACGAATAAGAACACCGGGGAGCTGTTTTTT
TRBD1	NA	TRBJ2-7	TRBV11-2	CASSSGQGSYEQYF	TGTGCCAGCAGCTCGGGACAGGGGAGCTACGAGCAGTACTTC
TRBD2	NA	TRBJ2-5	TRBV6-1	CASSARLAGPETQYF	TGTGCCAGCAGTGCCCGGCTAGCGGGACCAGAGACCCAGTACTTC
NA	NA	TRBJ2-6	TRBV5-5	CASSLEGSGANVLTF	TGTGCCAGCAGCTTGGAAGGTTCTGGGGCCAACGTCCTGACTTTC
TRBD1	NA	TRBJ2-5	TRBV2	CATNRGRGLWTQYF	TGTGCCACCAACAGGGGGCGGGGGCTGTGGACCCAGTACTTC
NA	NA	TRBJ2-6	TRBV5-1	CASSEGITGANVLTF	TGCGCCAGCAGCGAGGGTATAACCGGGGCCAACGTCCTGACTTTC
NA	NA	TRBJ2-1	TRBV2	CASSQASEQFF	TGTGCCAGCTCCCAAGCAAGCGAGCAGTTCTTC
NA	many	TRBJ2-1	TRBV7-9	CASSRDGGNEQFF	TGTGCCAGCAGCCGGGACGGGGGCAATGAGCAGTTCTTC
NA	NA	TRBJ1-6	TRBV27	CASRGFKQSPLHF	TGTGCCAGCAGGGGGTTTAAACAATCACCCCTCCACTTT
NA	NA	TRBJ1-1	TRBV30	CAWSLPWGGNTEAFF	TGTGCCTGGAGTCTTCCCTGGGGGGGAAACACTGAAGCTTTCTTT
TRBD1	NA	TRBJ1-2	TRBV13	CASSLDRGLGYTF	TGTGCCAGCAGCTTGGACAGGGGGCTTGGCTACACCTTC
NA	NA	TRBJ1-1	TRBV7-2	CASTTYSGGATEAFF	TGTGCCAGCACGACCTATAGCGGGGGGGCCACTGAAGCTTTCTTT
NA	NA	TRBJ2-7	TRBV6-5	CASGETGVGVYEQYF	TGTGCCAGCGGGGAAACCGGCGTGGGGGTCTACGAGCAGTACTTC
NA	NA	TRBJ1-4	TRBV2	CASRRAVRTNEKLFF	TGTGCCAGCAGAAGGGCCGTGCGAACTAATGAAAAACTGTTTTTT
TRBD1	once	TRBJ1-5	TRBV10-1	CASPRTGTGIYQPQHF	TGCGCCAGCCCTCGGACGGGGACAGGGATCTATCAGCCCCAGCATTTT
TRBD1	NA	TRBJ2-7	TRBV7-2	CASSMYRGEQYF	TGTGCCAGCAGCATGTACAGGGGCGAGCAGTACTTC
TRBD2	NA	TRBJ2-7	TRBV28	CASSLAGGRLFVQYF	TGTGCCAGCAGTTTAGCGGGGGGCCGCCTTTTCGTACAGTACTTC
NA	few	TRBJ2-3	TRBV20-1	CSAPARDTQYF	TGCAGTGCCCCAGCAAGAGATACGCAGTATTTT
TRBD1	many	TRBJ1-6	TRBV7-2	CASSLERQGVSPLHF	TGTGCCAGCAGCTTAGAGCGGCAGGGGGTTTCACCCCTCCACTTT
NA	few	TRBJ2-7	TRBV7-2	CASSSHGTPYEQYF	TGTGCCAGCAGCTCCCATGGGACACCCTACGAGCAGTACTTC
NA	NA	TRBJ2-3	TRBV29-1	CSENGLAGDTQYF	TGCAGCGAAAACGGGCTAGCAGGCGATACGCAGTATTTT
NA	NA	TRBJ1-6	TRBV5-4	CASSLAGNNSPLHF	TGTGCCAGCAGCTTAGCAGGAAATAATTCACCCCTCCACTTT
NA	NA	TRBJ1-5	TRBV6-5	CASTVGQGSNQPQHF	TGTGCCAGCACCGTGGGGCAGGGGAGCAATCAGCCCCAGCATTTT
TRBD1	NA	TRBJ1-1	TRBV28	CASINTGGNTEAFF	TGTGCCAGCATTAATACAGGGGGAAACACTGAAGCTTTCTTT
NA	NA	TRBJ2-5	TRBV6-5	CASSYRGTETQYF	TGTGCCAGCAGTTACAGGGGGACGGAGACCCAGTACTTC
NA	NA	TRBJ1-1	TRBV6-5	CASSYRGKNTEAFF	TGTGCCAGCAGTTACCGGGGAAAGAACACTGAAGCTTTCTTT
NA	NA	TRBJ2-5	TRBV7-3	CASSRGGGETQYF	TGTGCCAGCAGCCGTGGAGGGGGTGAGACCCAGTACTTC
TRBD2	once	TRBJ2-2	TRBV10-3	CAIRKREGPNTGELFF	TGTGCCATCAGAAAGCGGGAGGGCCCGAACACCGGGGAGCTGTTTTTT
TRBD1	NA	TRBJ1-1	TRBV2	CASSADRGSPEAFF	TGTGCCAGCAGCGCGGACAGGGGGTCGCCTGAAGCTTTCTTT
NA	once	TRBJ2-7	TRBV10-3	CAISTSSYEQYF	TGTGCCATCAGTACTAGCTCCTACGAGCAGTACTTC
NA	NA	TRBJ1-3	TRBV29-1	CSVQTGSGNTIYF	TGCAGCGTACAAACGGGCTCTGGAAACACCATATATTTT
NA	few	TRBJ2-7	TRBV5-4	CASSPFSEAAYEQYF	TGTGCCAGCAGCCCCTTCTCCGAGGCGGCCTACGAGCAGTACTTC
TRBD2	NA	TRBJ2-3	TRBV5-1	CASSLGPGGGTDTQYF	TGCGCCAGCAGCTTGGGACCGGGGGGAGGAACAGATACGCAGTATTTT
NA	NA	TRBJ2-2	TRBV7-9	CASSLSMVSTGELFF	TGTGCCAGCAGCTTATCCATGGTTAGCACCGGGGAGCTGTTTTTT
NA	NA	TRBJ1-6	TRBV6-1	CASSEAGGSYNSPLHF	TGTGCCAGCAGTGAAGCGGGTGGCTCCTATAATTCACCCCTCCACTTT
NA	NA	TRBJ1-1	TRBV7-9	CASSLDSPNTEAFF	TGTGCCAGCAGCTTAGACAGTCCAAACACTGAAGCTTTCTTT
TRBD2	NA	TRBJ2-7	TRBV29-1	CSVEIGGPGGYEQYF	TGCAGCGTGGAGATCGGGGGTCCGGGGGGCTACGAGCAGTACTTC
NA	once	TRBJ2-1	TRBV5-1	CASSLGGYSSYNEQFF	TGCGCCAGCAGCTTGGGAGGGTATAGCTCCTACAATGAGCAGTTCTTC
TRBD2	NA	TRBJ2-3	TRBV5-1	CASSLQRGSADTQYF	TGCGCCAGCAGCTTGCAGCGGGGGTCGGCAGATACGCAGTATTTT
TRBD2	NA	TRBJ2-2	TRBV11-2	CASSLGRTAGPGELFF	TGTGCCAGCAGCTTAGGGAGAACAGCGGGACCCGGGGAGCTGTTTTTT
NA	NA	TRBJ2-2	TRBV5-1	CASSPRPGSTGELFF	TGCGCCAGCAGCCCCCGACCGGGTTCCACCGGGGAGCTGTTTTTT
TRBD2	NA	TRBJ2-1	TRBV7-6	CASSSFMTSGGYNEQFF	TGTGCCAGCAGCTCATTCATGACTAGCGGGGGGTACAATGAGCAGTTCTTC
TRBD1	few	TRBJ1-2	TRBV6-5	CASKGGTATHGYTF	TGTGCCAGCAAAGGGGGGACAGCGACCCATGGCTACACCTTC
TRBD2	NA	TRBJ2-7	TRBV7-8	CASSPEPGRDEQYF	TGTGCCAGCAGCCCAGAGCCAGGGAGGGACGAGCAGTACTTC
NA	NA	TRBJ1-6	TRBV7-8	CASSLERDLSLHF	TGTGCCAGCAGCTTAGAGCGGGATTTATCCCTCCACTTT
NA	once	TRBJ1-6	TRBV2	CASSGSGVRSYNSPLHF	TGTGCCAGCAGTGGGTCTGGCGTGCGCTCCTATAATTCACCCCTCCACTTT
NA	NA	TRBJ2-7	TRBV5-1	CASSLGRGNEQYF	TGCGCCAGCAGCTTGGGTAGAGGGAACGAGCAGTACTTC
TRBD1	NA	TRBJ1-1	TRBV9	CASSVGLTGGGTEAFF	TGTGCCAGCAGCGTAGGACTCACAGGGGGAGGGACTGAAGCTTTCTTT
NA	NA	TRBJ2-1	TRBV30	CAWSPLTEQFF	TGTGCCTGGAGTCCTTTGACTGAGCAGTTCTTC
NA	NA	TRBJ1-5	TRBV5-1	CASSPLGAGNQPQHF	TGCGCCAGCAGTCCCCTGGGGGCTGGCAATCAGCCCCAGCATTTT
NA	NA	TRBJ2-1	TRBV5-1	CASSLAPGAHEQFF	TGCGCCAGCAGCTTGGCCCCAGGGGCCCATGAGCAGTTCTTC
TRBD1	few	TRBJ2-5	TRBV7-6	CASSRRTGGEETQYF	TGTGCCAGCAGCCGAAGGACAGGGGGGGAAGAGACCCAGTACTTC
NA	NA	TRBJ1-2	TRBV7-8	CASSLEGSLGYTF	TGTGCCAGCAGTTTGGAGGGGTCCCTGGGCTACACCTTC
NA	once	TRBJ2-3	TRBV30	CAWSPGFSTDTQYF	TGTGCCTGGAGTCCAGGCTTCTCCACAGATACGCAGTATTTT
NA	NA	TRBJ1-1	TRBV6-5	CASSLSGTEAFF	TGTGCCAGCAGTCTTAGTGGCACTGAAGCTTTCTTT
TRBD2	NA	TRBJ2-5	TRBV5-1	CASSLTSGGQETQYF	TGCGCCAGCAGCTTGACTAGCGGGGGACAAGAGACCCAGTACTTC
TRBD2	many	TRBJ2-3	TRBV28	CASSSSGATYTDTQYF	TGTGCCAGCAGTTCTAGCGGGGCGACGTACACAGATACGCAGTATTTT
NA	NA	TRBJ1-5	TRBV4-1	CASSQALGGDSNQPQHF	TGCGCCAGCAGCCAAGCCCTCGGGGGAGATAGCAATCAGCCCCAGCATTTT
TRBD1	NA	TRBJ2-7	TRBV5-5	CASSREPGQIYEQYF	TGTGCCAGCAGCCGGGAACCGGGACAGATCTACGAGCAGTACTTC